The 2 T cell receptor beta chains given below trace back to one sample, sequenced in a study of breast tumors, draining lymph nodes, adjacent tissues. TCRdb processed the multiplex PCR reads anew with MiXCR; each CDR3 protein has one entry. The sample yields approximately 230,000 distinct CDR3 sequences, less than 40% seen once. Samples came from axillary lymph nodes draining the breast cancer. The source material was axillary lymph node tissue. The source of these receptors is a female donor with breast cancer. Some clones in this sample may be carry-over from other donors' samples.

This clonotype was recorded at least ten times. The CDR3 DNA follows: TGTGCCAGCAGCGACCTGACAGGGTCGGTTTACAATGAGCAGTTCTTC. The encoded protein is CASSDLTGSVYNEQFF. This rearrangement joins TRBV7-6 to TRBJ2-1, with TRBD1 matching 7 bases. The CDR3 contains 16 residues. V lost 5 bases and J lost 4; bases outside the gene matches: 11. The germline V gene encodes CDR1 SGHVS and CDR2 FNYEAQ.

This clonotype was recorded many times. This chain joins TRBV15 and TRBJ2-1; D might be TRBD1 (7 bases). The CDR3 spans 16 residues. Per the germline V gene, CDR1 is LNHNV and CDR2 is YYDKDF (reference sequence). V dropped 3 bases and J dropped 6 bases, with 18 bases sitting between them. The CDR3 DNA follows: TGTGCCACCAGCAGGATCGGAGGGACAGCGGGCAATGAGCAGTTCTTC. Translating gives CATSRIGGTAGNEQFF.